Listed here are 25 T cell receptor beta chains from one sample, sequenced in a study of blood T cell repertoires in COVID-19. The assay was immunoSEQ multiplex PCR, and TCRdb's table has in-frame clones only and misses some. This table has 3,500 to 4,000 clones, approximately 90% appearing once. What was sequenced was peripheral blood. The source is a woman in her sixties or seventies with active COVID-19.

The CDR3 loop is CASSPIQGPYEQYF. CDR3 DNA sequence: TGTGCCAGTAGCCCTATACAGGGCCCCTACGAGCAGTACTTC. The gene calls are TRBV19 and TRBJ2-7; D possibly corresponds to TRBD1 (6 bases). V lost 6 bases to trimming and J lost 2 bases, with 14 bases between them. The germline gives CDR1 LNHDA, CDR2 SQIVND (reference sequence). This CDR3 spans 14 amino acids.

Details on this clone: An end of the junction differs from the germline gene, which may be a read error. The J gene is TRBJ1-1, the V gene TRBV7-8; the match to TRBD1 covers 7 bases. The CDR3 contains 12 residues. Germline V gene sequence: CDR1 SGHVS, CDR2 FQNEAQ. Written as DNA, the CDR3 is TGTGCCAGCAGCTTAGGCAATCAGGACAGGAGTTTT. Its protein product is CASSLGNQDRSF.

J is TRBJ2-7 and V is TRBV7-9; perhaps TRBD1 as D (6 bases). V was trimmed by 7 bases and J by 1 base, leaving 14 bases between them. The germline V gene has CDR1 SEHNR and CDR2 FQNEAQ (reference sequence). The CDR3 is 14 residues long. The CDR3 region is CASTLLQGSYEQYF. CDR3 DNA sequence: TGTGCCAGCACGTTACTACAGGGATCCTACGAGCAGTACTTC.

This clone was recorded once. This sequence joins TRBV7-9 and TRBJ2-5; 9 bases line up with TRBD1. Germline CDR1 and CDR2: SEHNR and FQNEAQ (reference sequence). V trimming: 5 bases; J trimming: 5 bases; junction bases outside the gene matches: 6. This CDR3 spans 14 amino acids. This CDR3 is CASSRGQGTETQYF. DNA for the CDR3: TGTGCCAGCAGCCGTGGACAGGGGACCGAGACCCAGTACTTC. The whole variable domain, filled in from reference TRBV7-9 and TRBJ2-5, reads DTGVSQNPRHKITKRGQNVTFRCDPISEHNRLYWYRQTLGQGPEFLTYFQNEAQLEKSRLLSDRFSAERPKGSFSTLEIQRTEQGDSAMYLCASSRGQGTETQYFGPGTRLLVL.

This clone has just one count. J is TRBJ1-2 and V is TRBV19, with TRBD1 matching over 9 bases. Losses at the gene ends were 6 bases for V and 2 bases for J; bases not matched to a gene: 7. The CDR3 has 15 residues. Germline assignment: CDR1 LNHDA and CDR2 SQIVND (reference sequence). The CDR3 loop is CASSARDRVNYGYTF. The CDR3 bases are TGTGCCAGTAGCGCCCGGGACAGGGTGAACTATGGCTACACCTTC.

V gene TRBV29-1 combines with J gene TRBJ2-3, with 7 bases fitting TRBD1. From germline, CDR1 is SQVTM and CDR2 ANQGSEA. Trimming took 6 bases from V and 2 from J; bases not matched to a gene: 14. The CDR3 sequence is 16 residues long. CDR3 sequence (DNA): TGCAGCGTGGGACAGTCACCAAAGGAAAACACAGATACGCAGTATTTT. This encodes CSVGQSPKENTDTQYF.

The chain is built from TRBV7-8 and TRBJ2-2, with 8 bases lining up with TRBD1. J was trimmed by 2 bases and V by 5 bases; bases with no gene match: 4. The CDR3 has 15 residues. Germline-derived CDR1 and CDR2 are SGHVS and FQNEAQ. CDR3 in amino acids: CASSHGQGNTGELFF. The CDR3 DNA reads TGTGCCAGCAGCCATGGACAGGGTAACACCGGGGAGCTGTTTTTT.

This clone was detected a few times. The V call is TRBV5-4, the J call TRBJ2-3, with 7 bases lining up with TRBD1. The length of the CDR3 is 17 residues. Per the germline V gene, CDR1 is SGHNT and CDR2 is YYREEE (reference sequence). V shed 4 bases, J shed 1 base, and the junction held 12 bases outside the gene matches. In DNA, the CDR3 is TGTGCCAGCAGCCCCGTGGGGACAGTGGTCGGCACAGATACGCAGTATTTT. Encoded protein: CASSPVGTVVGTDTQYF.

This rearrangement joins TRBV7-8 to TRBJ1-4; D unresolved. Looked up from germline, CDR1 is SGHVS and CDR2 is FQNEAQ. V lost 5 bases to trimming and J lost 5 bases, with 12 bases between them. The CDR3 spans 14 residues. CDR3 coding DNA: TGTGCCAGCAGCCCCCCCGGGAAGAATGAAAAACTGTTTTTT. Its translation is CASSPPGKNEKLFF.

The chain joins TRBV28 to TRBJ1-6; a possible D gene is TRBD1 (5 bases). The CDR3 extends over 12 amino acids. Trimming removed 8 bases at V and 10 bases at J, with 12 bases between. Germline CDR1 is MDHEN and CDR2 is SYDVKM. This CDR3 reads CASGGGRSPLHF. The CDR3 DNA follows: TGTGCCAGCGGGGGAGGTCGCTCACCCCTCCACTTT. The full variable domain, with the rest looked up from reference TRBV28 and TRBJ1-6, is DVKVTQSSRYLVKRTGEKVFLECVQDMDHENMFWYRQDPGLGLRLIYFSYDVKMKEKGDIPEGYSVSREKKERFSLILESASTNQTSMYLCASGGGRSPLHFGNGTRLTVT.

This clone was seen once. The chain is built from TRBV19 and TRBJ1-2; D not certain. Germline V gives CDR1 LNHDA, CDR2 SQIVND (reference sequence). V gave up 5 bases and J gave up 7 bases, with 20 bases separating them. This CDR3 has 15 residues. The CDR3 coding sequence is TGTGCCAGTAGTGGCGGTTGGGTGGATCCCGGTGGCTACACCTTC. Translating gives CASSGGWVDPGGYTF.

This chain uses TRBV9 with TRBJ1-6; D ambiguous. The CDR3 loop spans 16 amino acids. Germline loops: CDR1 SGDLS, CDR2 YYNGEE. V lost 5 bases, J lost 0 bases, and 12 bases lay in between. The CDR3 nucleotides read TGTGCCAGCAGTGAATCAGTTAACTCCTATAATTCACCCCTCCACTTT. This gives the protein CASSESVNSYNSPLHF. Full variable domain (remainder filled in from reference TRBV9 and TRBJ1-6): DSGVTQTPKHLITATGQRVTLRCSPRSGDLSVYWYQQSLDQGLQFLIQYYNGEERAKGNILERFSAQQFPDLHSELNLSSLELGDSALYFCASSESVNSYNSPLHFGNGTRLTVT.

The rearrangement links TRBV5-1 to TRBJ1-3; the D gene is possibly TRBD1 (5 bases). Trimming removed 3 bases from V and 1 base from J, with 11 bases in between. The CDR3 extends over 15 amino acids. The germline V gene encodes CDR1 SGHRS and CDR2 YFSETQ. The CDR3 region has the DNA TGCGCCAGCAGCTGGGGCGGAGATTCTGGAAACACCATATATTTT. This gives the protein CASSWGGDSGNTIYF.

This clone was seen only a few times. The chain has TRBV5-1 and TRBJ1-1, with TRBD1 as a possible D gene (5 bases). Trimming pared 0 bases from V and 10 bases from J, leaving 10 bases between. In germline, CDR1 is SGHRS, CDR2 YFSETQ. The CDR3 runs to 12 residues. The chain's CDR3 is CASSLAKGLAFF. In DNA, the CDR3 is TGCGCCAGCAGCTTGGCCAAGGGGTTAGCTTTCTTT.

The chain combines TRBV5-4 with TRBJ1-2; 7 positions match TRBD1. The CDR3 extends over 13 amino acids. CDR1 and CDR2 from the germline V gene are SGHNT and YYREEE (reference sequence). The ends lost 7 bases at V and 8 bases at J; junction bases unmatched: 11. The CDR3 DNA reads TGTGCCAGCTCCTGGACAGGCACCCAAGGCTACACCTTC. Amino acids: CASSWTGTQGYTF.

The chain combines TRBV30 with TRBJ1-6; D ambiguous. V was shortened by 2 bases and J by 0 bases, with 11 bases between the two germline ends. The germline CDR1 and CDR2 sequences are GTSNPN and SVGIG (reference sequence). The CDR3 consists of 16 residues. CDR3 sequence reads: CAWSLAASSYNSPLHF. In DNA, the CDR3 is TGTGCCTGGAGTCTGGCCGCCAGCTCCTATAATTCACCCCTCCACTTT.

This clone was recorded once. The chain uses TRBV7-9 and TRBJ1-2; TRBD1 might be the D (6 bases). This CDR3 is 14 amino acids long. The V end lost 1 base, the J end lost 7 bases, and 13 bases lay between the germline ends. Germline CDR1 and CDR2: SEHNR and FQNEAQ (reference sequence). This CDR3 reads CASSLGGRLGGYTF. The CDR3, as DNA: TGTGCCAGCAGCTTAGGGGGGCGGTTAGGTGGCTACACCTTC. Variable domain in full (rest from reference TRBV7-9 and TRBJ1-2): DTGVSQNPRHKITKRGQNVTFRCDPISEHNRLYWYRQTLGQGPEFLTYFQNEAQLEKSRLLSDRFSAERPKGSFSTLEIQRTEQGDSAMYLCASSLGGRLGGYTFGSGTRLTVV.

The chain is built from TRBV7-2 and TRBJ1-2; tentative D call: TRBD1 (5 bases). V was shortened by 3 bases and J by 6 bases, with 11 bases between the two germline ends. This CDR3 spans 13 amino acids. The germline V gene has CDR1 SGHTA and CDR2 FQGNSA. The CDR3 loop is CASSFSREDGYTF. As DNA, the CDR3 is TGTGCCAGCAGCTTCTCCAGGGAGGATGGCTACACCTTC.

The rearrangement uses TRBV30 and TRBJ1-6, with unresolved D. The germline V gene encodes CDR1 GTSNPN and CDR2 SVGIG (reference sequence). V lost 2 bases to trimming and J lost 6 bases, with 5 bases between them. CDR3 length: 12 amino acids. CDR3 region: CAWSSRNSPLHF. The CDR3, as DNA: TGTGCCTGGAGTTCCCGTAATTCACCCCTCCACTTT.

This sequence joins TRBV11-3 and TRBJ2-5; TRBD2 aligns across 9 bases. Unmatched junction bases numbered 18, after V lost 5 bases and J lost 5 bases. Germline V gene sequence: CDR1 SGHNT, CDR2 YENEEA. This CDR3 has 18 residues. The CDR3 DNA sequence: TGTGCCAGCAGCCTAAGGACTAGCGCGCTTCGCCCGGGGGAGACCCAGTACTTC. Its translation: CASSLRTSALRPGETQYF.

The rearrangement joins TRBV20-1 to TRBJ1-1; TRBD1 matches 7 bases. Germline V lookup: CDR1 DFQATT, CDR2 SNEGSKA (reference sequence). This CDR3 has 16 amino acids. V was pared by 3 bases and J by 5 bases, with 15 bases of the junction left unmatched. This chain's CDR3 is CSASFGATGYDTEAFF. In nucleotides, the CDR3 is TGCAGTGCTAGTTTCGGCGCGACAGGGTATGATACTGAAGCTTTCTTT.

The gene calls are TRBV6-5 and TRBJ2-1; TRBD1 matches at 9 bases. The germline CDR1 and CDR2 sequences are MNHEY and SVGAGI. With 6 bases clipped from V and 0 bases from J, the junction kept 3 bases outside the gene matches. The CDR3 is 15 amino acids. CDR3 DNA sequence: TGTGCCAGCAGCCAGACAGGGGGCTCCTACAATGAGCAGTTCTTC. Protein: CASSQTGGSYNEQFF.

The chain recombines TRBV7-2 with TRBJ2-1; perhaps TRBD2 as D (6 bases). Trimming stripped 1 base from V and 9 bases from J, with 13 bases between. Germline assignment: CDR1 SGHTA and CDR2 FQGNSA. The CDR3 covers 14 residues. The CDR3 DNA is TGTGCCAGCAGCTTAGGTATCCAGGGAGGTGAGCAGTTCTTC. As protein: CASSLGIQGGEQFF.

The V gene is TRBV10-2, the J gene TRBJ2-7; D is ambiguous. Per germline, CDR1 WSHSY and CDR2 SAAADI. The CDR3 runs 12 residues. V lost 0 bases and J 4 bases, leaving 4 bases between the germline ends. The CDR3 sequence is CASSESSYEQYF. The CDR3 bases are TGCGCCAGCAGTGAGTCCAGTTACGAGCAGTACTTC.

This chain connects TRBV30 to TRBJ2-7, with TRBD1 as a possible D gene (5 bases). V was pared by 3 bases and J by 6 bases, with 12 bases between. This CDR3 is built from 12 residues. The germline V gene has CDR1 GTSNPN and CDR2 SVGIG (reference sequence). The CDR3, as DNA: TGTGCCTGGAGAACCTGGCAGGGCGAGCAGTACTTC. Translation: CAWRTWQGEQYF.